The 30 T cell receptor beta chains reported below all come from one sample, sequenced in a study of early T cells in non-severe SARS-CoV-2 infection. In TCRdb, the 5' RACE reads were re-called with MiXCR into one record per CDR3 protein. Of approximately 69,000 distinct CDR3 sequences listed, about 10% are singletons. Sequences were derived from whole blood, sampled at baseline. Receptors originate from an adult who was a healthcare worker with PCR-confirmed SARS-CoV-2 infection or an uninfected control (not recorded which).

The table lists this clonotype with many counts. This rearrangement joins TRBV27 to TRBJ2-5, with D tentatively TRBD1 (6 bases). This CDR3 spans 17 amino acids. Germline V gives CDR1 MNHEY, CDR2 SMNVEV (reference sequence). Between the trimmed V and J ends, which lost 2 bases and 1 base, there was a span of 17 bases. The CDR3 sequence is CASSLNAGVVAQETQYF. The CDR3 DNA follows: TGTGCCAGCAGTTTAAACGCAGGGGTGGTAGCCCAAGAGACCCAGTACTTC.

This clonotype was picked up a small number of times. The J gene is TRBJ1-1, the V gene TRBV29-1; no definite D call. Germline V lookup: CDR1 SQVTM, CDR2 ANQGSEA. V lost 4 bases, J lost 1 base, and 13 bases lay in between. The CDR3 is 14 residues long. The CDR3 here is CSVVKGAGNTEAFF. CDR3 nucleotide sequence: TGCAGCGTTGTAAAAGGTGCAGGGAACACTGAAGCTTTCTTT.

The J gene is TRBJ2-6, the V gene TRBV5-5; 7 bases line up with TRBD1. V lost 4 bases and J lost 2; bases outside the gene matches: 9. Germline lookup yields CDR1 SGHKS and CDR2 YYEKEE (reference sequence). The CDR3 is made up of 17 amino acids. For the CDR3, the DNA is TGTGCCAGCAGCCTCGGACAGGTTAAAGCTGGGGCCAACGTCCTGACTTTC. This codes for CASSLGQVKAGANVLTF.

This chain joins TRBV7-2 and TRBJ2-1; D is tentatively TRBD1 or TRBD2 (6 bases each). The CDR3 runs 17 residues. V was pared by 0 bases and J by 8 bases, with 20 bases between. CDR1 and CDR2 (germline): SGHTA, FQGNSA. The CDR3 nucleotides are TGTGCCAGCAGCTTAGCCGCACGGGGGCCTGCGTTGGATGAGCAGTTCTTC. This gives the protein CASSLAARGPALDEQFF.

V usage is TRBV4-1 and J usage is TRBJ1-2; no clear D. The CDR3 has 13 residues. V was pared by 8 bases and J by 7 bases, with 17 bases between. Germline values: CDR1 MGHRA, CDR2 YSYEKL. CDR3 residues: CASGASNTAGYTF. CDR3 DNA: TGCGCCAGCGGAGCATCGAATACAGCTGGCTACACCTTC.

This clonotype has ten or more counts. The chain is built from TRBV12-3 or TRBV12-4 and TRBJ1-2, with TRBD1 matching over 7 bases. Germline trimming cut 5 bases from V and 0 bases from J; bases unmatched to any gene: 9. The CDR3 sequence is 16 residues long. The CDR3 nucleotides are TGTGCCAGCAGTGGCCAACGCCAGGGGGCTAACTATGGCTACACCTTC. Translated, it gives CASSGQRQGANYGYTF.

This clonotype was counted between two and nine times. This chain connects TRBV29-1 to TRBJ2-1, with no clear D. Germline lookup yields CDR1 SQVTM and CDR2 ANQGSEA. This CDR3 comprises 14 residues. Trimming took off 6 bases at V and 10 bases at J, with 22 bases between the two ends. CDR3 sequence reads: CSVALGVTDGEQFF. The CDR3 DNA sequence: TGCAGCGTCGCCCTAGGAGTTACCGATGGAGAGCAGTTCTTC.

This clonotype occurred many times. The J gene is TRBJ2-1, the V gene TRBV10-1; 9 bases match TRBD2. Germline lookup yields CDR1 WNHNN and CDR2 SYGVQD (reference sequence). J gave up 4 bases and V 3 bases, and 7 bases lay outside the gene matches. The CDR3 has 16 amino acids. The CDR3 reads CASSDLASGNYNEQFF. CDR3 in DNA: TGCGCCAGCAGTGATCTTGCTAGCGGGAATTACAATGAGCAGTTCTTC.

The V call is TRBV5-6, the J call TRBJ1-2, with D possibly TRBD1 on 6 matching bases. This CDR3 spans 15 amino acids. Germline CDR1 and CDR2: SGHDT and YYEEEE. V was cut by 4 bases and J by 6 bases, with 19 bases left in between. This CDR3 is CASSPRQAGNDGYTF. The CDR3 bases are TGTGCCAGCAGCCCTCGACAGGCGGGAAACGATGGCTACACCTTC.

The J gene is TRBJ1-1, the V gene TRBV14; D is uncertain. The CDR3 has 13 residues. Germline assignment: CDR1 SGHDN and CDR2 FVKESK. V was trimmed by 2 bases and J by 6 bases, leaving 10 bases between them. The CDR3 loop reads CASSQFYKAEAFF. CDR3 nucleotide sequence: TGTGCCAGCAGCCAATTTTACAAAGCTGAAGCTTTCTTT.

The rearrangement joins TRBV14 to TRBJ2-1; 7 nucleotides align to TRBD2. Germline-derived CDR1 and CDR2 are SGHDN and FVKESK. This CDR3 spans 13 amino acids. V trimming: 4 bases; J trimming: 4 bases; junction bases outside the gene matches: 1. The CDR3 nucleotides are TGTGCCAGCAGCCTGGGACTATACAATGAGCAGTTCTTC. This translates into CASSLGLYNEQFF.

This clonotype showed up just a few times. This chain joins TRBV7-9 and TRBJ2-1; D remains unclear. CDR3 size: 14 residues. Per the germline V gene, CDR1 is SEHNR and CDR2 is FQNEAQ (reference sequence). V lost 2 bases, J lost 7 bases, and 12 bases lay in between. The CDR3 nucleotides are TGTGCCAGCAGCTTAACCTCTTACGGTAATGAGCAGTTCTTC. Protein: CASSLTSYGNEQFF.

This clonotype appeared a few times. The chain combines TRBV11-2 with TRBJ2-7; 7 bases are shared with TRBD1. V trimming: 4 bases; J trimming: 2 bases; junction bases outside the gene matches: 11. This CDR3 spans 16 amino acids. Germline values: CDR1 SGHAT, CDR2 FQNNGV. In DNA form, the CDR3 reads TGTGCCAGCAGCTCCGAACGAGGGGGCGAGACCTACGAGCAGTACTTC. It encodes CASSSERGGETYEQYF.

This clonotype was seen more than once but under ten times. The V call is TRBV10-3, the J call TRBJ1-5, with 12 bases aligning to TRBD1. CDR3 length: 17 amino acids. Germline V gene sequence: CDR1 ENHRY, CDR2 SYGVKD. The V segment lost 4 bases and the J segment 2 bases; nucleotides outside the gene matches: 6. The CDR3 nucleotides are TGTGCCATCAGTGGAGGGGACAGGGGGCTAGGCAATCAGCCCCAGCATTTT. It translates to CAISGGDRGLGNQPQHF.

The chain has TRBV18 and TRBJ1-4; no firm D call. Germline assignment: CDR1 KGHSH and CDR2 LQKENI. Trimming took off 3 bases at V and 7 bases at J, with 9 bases between the two ends. The CDR3 runs 13 residues. DNA of the CDR3: TGTGCCAGCTCACCCGGACTTGGTGAAAAACTGTTTTTT. As protein: CASSPGLGEKLFF.

This clonotype was observed a few times. V is TRBV6-1 and J is TRBJ1-2; D is undetermined. CDR3 length: 12 amino acids. Trimming left V 5 bases short and J 2 bases short, with 6 bases between. CDR1 MNHNS and CDR2 SASEGT come from the germline V gene. The CDR3: CASSRQNYGYTF. CDR3 nucleotides: TGTGCCAGCAGTCGACAAAACTATGGCTACACCTTC.

This clonotype was detected a few times. This sequence joins TRBV7-9 and TRBJ1-3; D unclear. V lost 0 bases, J lost 4 bases, and 16 bases lay in between. CDR3 length: 17 amino acids. Per the germline V gene, CDR1 is SEHNR and CDR2 is FQNEAQ (reference sequence). The CDR3 DNA sequence: TGTGCCAGCAGCTTAGCGCTGTCAGGATCTGGAGGAAACACCATATATTTT. Its protein is CASSLALSGSGGNTIYF.

The chain joins TRBV11-3 to TRBJ2-5; 9 nucleotides agree with TRBD1. The CDR3 totals 15 residues. The trim removed 3 bases at V and 2 bases at J, leaving 4 bases unmatched. Germline CDR1 SGHNT, CDR2 YENEEA. Here the CDR3 reads CASSFGQGNQETQYF. The CDR3 DNA reads TGTGCCAGCAGCTTCGGACAGGGGAATCAAGAGACCCAGTACTTC. The full variable domain, its missing parts supplied by reference TRBV11-3 and TRBJ2-5, is EAGVVQSPRYKIIEKKQPVAFWCNPISGHNTLYWYLQNLGQGPELLIRYENEEAVDDSQLPKDRFSAERLKGVDSTLKIQPAELGDSAVYLCASSFGQGNQETQYFGPGTRLLVL.

This clonotype was recorded at least ten times. This sequence joins TRBV18 and TRBJ2-7; maybe TRBD2 (6 bases). Deletions cut 3 bases from V and 6 bases from J, with 24 bases between. This CDR3 is built from 17 residues. Germline V gene sequence: CDR1 KGHSH, CDR2 LQKENI. The CDR3 region is CASSPPLPGLHVGEQYF. CDR3 bases: TGTGCCAGCTCACCCCCACTGCCGGGACTCCACGTCGGCGAGCAGTACTTC.

The chain recombines TRBV7-2 with TRBJ2-3; D remains unclear. The germline V gene encodes CDR1 SGHTA and CDR2 FQGNSA. The CDR3 has 12 amino acids. V gave up 6 bases and J gave up 3 bases, with 7 bases separating them. The CDR3 nucleotides read TGTGCCAGCAGTTTCGTTACAGATACGCAGTATTTT. Translation gives CASSFVTDTQYF.

The chain carries TRBV7-2 and TRBJ2-7; 7 positions match TRBD2. Germline CDR1 is SGHTA and CDR2 is FQGNSA. V was pared by 3 bases and J by 5 bases, with 13 bases of the junction left unmatched. The CDR3 contains 16 residues. For the CDR3, the DNA is TGTGCCAGCAGCTTGGAGGGACTACCCTTCCAGGACGAGCAGTACTTC. This gives the protein CASSLEGLPFQDEQYF.

The chain joins TRBV11-2 to TRBJ1-5; the D is unclear. The CDR3 spans 13 residues. Germline assignment: CDR1 SGHAT and CDR2 FQNNGV. V lost 0 bases and J 9 bases, leaving 9 bases between the germline ends. DNA for the CDR3: TGTGCCAGCAGCTTAGAAAGGCCGGGGCCCCAGCATTTT. It translates to CASSLERPGPQHF. Variable domain in full (rest from reference TRBV11-2 and TRBJ1-5): EAGVAQSPRYKIIEKRQSVAFWCNPISGHATLYWYQQILGQGPKLLIQFQNNGVVDDSQLPKDRFSAERLKGVDSTLKIQPAKLEDSAVYLCASSLERPGPQHFGDGTRLSIL.

This chain links TRBV11-2 with TRBJ2-7; maybe TRBD1 (5 bases). The CDR3 covers 13 residues. CDR1 and CDR2 (germline): SGHAT, FQNNGV. Trimming took 1 base from V and 1 from J, leaving 5 bases between them. The CDR3 reads CASSLAGSYEQYF. DNA of the CDR3: TGTGCCAGCAGCTTAGCAGGGTCCTACGAGCAGTACTTC.

This clonotype showed up many times. The chain carries TRBV4-3 and TRBJ2-2; D possibly corresponds to TRBD1 (5 bases). The CDR3 consists of 14 residues. Germline V gives CDR1 LGHNA, CDR2 YSLEER. V lost 5 bases, J lost 0 bases, and 7 bases lay in between. The chain's CDR3 is CASSARANTGELFF. CDR3 in DNA: TGCGCCAGCAGCGCCAGGGCGAACACCGGGGAGCTGTTTTTT.

At least ten counts were recorded for this clonotype. Here the CDR3 reads CASSQEETGGYEQYF. As DNA, the CDR3 is TGTGCCAGCAGCCAAGAGGAAACAGGGGGGTACGAGCAGTACTTC. The rearrangement links TRBV4-2 to TRBJ2-7, with 8 bases lining up with TRBD1. The CDR3 loop spans 15 amino acids. Germline V gene data show CDR1 as LGHNA and CDR2 as YNFKEQ. The trim removed 0 bases at V and 4 bases at J, leaving 5 bases unmatched.

This clonotype was observed at least ten times. V is TRBV7-3 and J is TRBJ2-3, with 8 bases matching TRBD2. Germline V gives CDR1 SGHTA, CDR2 FQGTGA. This CDR3 has 15 amino acids. V gave up 2 bases and J gave up 6 bases; unmatched junction bases: 7. The CDR3 region is CASSLAGGPADTQYF. The CDR3 DNA reads as TGTGCCAGCAGCTTAGCGGGGGGCCCTGCCGATACGCAGTATTTT.

The chain has TRBV5-1 and TRBJ2-7; D assignment may be TRBD1 or TRBD2 (5 bases each). Trimming took 4 bases from V and 4 from J, leaving 12 bases between them. Germline V gene sequence: CDR1 SGHRS, CDR2 YFSETQ. The CDR3 loop spans 13 amino acids. The CDR3 here is CASSQGRLYEQYF. CDR3 sequence (DNA): TGCGCCAGCAGCCAGGGACGGCTATACGAGCAGTACTTC. The whole variable domain, filled in from reference TRBV5-1 and TRBJ2-7, reads KAGVTQTPRYLIKTRGQQVTLSCSPISGHRSVSWYQQTPGQGLQFLFEYFSETQRNKGNFPGRFSGRQFSNSRSEMNVSTLELGDSALYLCASSQGRLYEQYFGPGTRLTVT.

About this clonotype itself: Compared with germline, one end of the junction differs, possibly owing to a read error. The chain combines TRBV19 with TRBJ1-5; D may be TRBD1 (6 bases). This CDR3 region has 17 residues. Germline CDR1 reads LNHDA; CDR2 reads SQIVND (reference sequence). The CDR3 sequence is CASSSPTGFRSNQSQHF. CDR3 coding DNA: TGTGCCAGTAGTAGTCCAACAGGGTTTCGTAGCAATCAGTCCCAGCATTTT.

This clonotype was detected a few times. The chain is built from TRBV20-1 and TRBJ2-3; D is unresolved. Per the germline V gene, CDR1 is DFQATT and CDR2 is SNEGSKA (reference sequence). The CDR3 sequence is 18 residues long. The V end was cut by 1 base, the J end by 0 bases, with 20 bases between. This chain's CDR3 is CSARGVLRREWSTDTQYF. The CDR3 DNA reads TGCAGTGCTAGAGGAGTCCTCCGAAGAGAGTGGAGCACAGATACGCAGTATTTT.

This clonotype was counted ten times or more. The rearrangement uses TRBV7-9 and TRBJ2-1, with 9 bases identical to TRBD2. The CDR3 contains 16 residues. V was clipped by 6 bases and J by 7 bases; unmatched bases: 13. The germline CDR1 and CDR2 sequences are SEHNR and FQNEAQ (reference sequence). The CDR3 sequence: CASRFSGSVTLNEQFF. The DNA of the CDR3 is TGTGCCAGCAGATTTAGCGGGAGCGTTACCTTGAATGAGCAGTTCTTC. The full variable domain, completed using reference TRBV7-9 and TRBJ2-1, is DTGVSQNPRHKITKRGQNVTFRCDPISEHNRLYWYRQTLGQGPEFLTYFQNEAQLEKSRLLSDRFSAERPKGSFSTLEIQRTEQGDSAMYLCASRFSGSVTLNEQFFGPGTRLTVL.